This section outlines one T cell receptor (beta chain) sequence together with its context. The entry originates in a study of blood T cell repertoires in COVID-19. Looking at the study overall: COVID-19 samples from acute and convalescent phases originated in the United States, Italy and Spain. Sources were T cells, B-cell-depleted T cells, or PBMCs; the material itself was cDNA or gDNA.

Germline V lookup: CDR1 MNHEY, CDR2 SVGAGI. V lost 6 bases and J lost 9; bases outside the gene matches: 13. The CDR3 sequence is 15 residues long. As originally analysed: Estimation of nucleated cell counts was performed using reference gene primer amplification. The assay was immunoSEQ multiplex PCR, and TCRdb's table has in-frame clones only and misses some. V, J and clone size are those of that table, while D and trimming were read from the DNA. This sample has 250,000 to 300,000 clones; 83% occur once, and the top ten carry 3.5% to 5.5%. The material sequenced was peripheral blood. The clonotype was recovered from a man between 60 and 75 years old who had recovered from COVID-19. This rearrangement joins TRBV6-5 to TRBJ2-1; 8 bases align to TRBD1. CDR3 DNA sequence: TGTGCCAGCAGACCCTCACAGGGGGAAGGGGCTGAGCAGTTCTTC. Protein product: CASRPSQGEGAEQFF.